A selection of T cell receptor beta chains follows, all from one sample in a study of T cell changes during pregnancy in multiple sclerosis. Sequencing was performed with immunoSEQ multiplex PCR; in TCRdb, only in-frame clones are kept and a portion is missing. Among more than 65,000 clones, approximately 90% were seen once, and the ten largest hold around 3.2%. Sequenced material: peripheral blood, taken before pregnancy. All receptors derive from a female donor with multiple sclerosis, enrolled in a pregnancy study. Each CDR3 is given with its conserved first and last residue. D genes are given only for firm matches. Not all rows give a size; the values are once, few, many and, for expanded clones, a class.

abundance: -
j_gene: TRBJ2-7
d_gene: TRBD2
v_gene: TRBV30
CDR3nt: TGTGCCTGGAGGCCACAAAGCGGGAGGAGTAGCTACGAGCAGTACTTC
CDR3aa: CAWRPQSGRSSYEQYF

abundance: -
j_gene: TRBJ1-4
d_gene: TRBD1
v_gene: TRBV6-5
CDR3nt: TGTGCCAGCAGCTGGGACAGGGGGCGAGAAAAACTGTTTTTT
CDR3aa: CASSWDRGREKLFF

abundance: -
j_gene: TRBJ2-3
d_gene: TRBD1
v_gene: TRBV7-6
CDR3nt: TGTGCCAGCAGCTTTGGACAGGGGATAAGTGCAGATACGCAGTATTTT
CDR3aa: CASSFGQGISADTQYF

abundance: -
j_gene: TRBJ2-5
d_gene: TRBD1
v_gene: TRBV27
CDR3nt: TGTGCCAGCAGTCACAAACGACAGGGTGGAGAGACCCAGTACTTC
CDR3aa: CASSHKRQGGETQYF

abundance: few
j_gene: TRBJ1-3
d_gene: TRBD1
v_gene: TRBV27
CDR3nt: TGTGCCAGCAGTCACAGGGGCCCTGGAAACACCATATATTTT
CDR3aa: CASSHRGPGNTIYF

abundance: -
j_gene: TRBJ2-2
d_gene: TRBD2
v_gene: TRBV7-9
CDR3nt: TGTGCCAGCAGCTTATTCCGGACTAGCGGGTACACCGGGGAGCTGTTTTTT
CDR3aa: CASSLFRTSGYTGELFF

abundance: -
j_gene: TRBJ2-7
d_gene: -
v_gene: TRBV30
CDR3nt: TGTGCCTGGAGTGTAAAAGGACTTGAATATGGCGAGCAGTACTTC
CDR3aa: CAWSVKGLEYGEQYF

abundance: -
j_gene: TRBJ1-2
d_gene: -
v_gene: TRBV5-1
CDR3nt: TGCGCCAGCAGCTTCGGAGGTCGGGGCTACACCTTC
CDR3aa: CASSFGGRGYTF

abundance: -
j_gene: TRBJ1-2
d_gene: -
v_gene: TRBV6-5
CDR3nt: TGTGCCAGCAGACTTGGGGCGGGGATCTATGGCTACACCTTC
CDR3aa: CASRLGAGIYGYTF

abundance: -
j_gene: TRBJ1-1
d_gene: TRBD1
v_gene: TRBV10-3
CDR3nt: TGTGCCATCATAAGAAGGGGACAGGGTGGGACTGAAGCTTTCTTT
CDR3aa: CAIIRRGQGGTEAFF

abundance: few
j_gene: TRBJ1-1
d_gene: -
v_gene: TRBV30
CDR3nt: TGTGCCTGGAGTGTCGGGGGGAGGGCTGAAGCTTTCTTT
CDR3aa: CAWSVGGRAEAFF

abundance: -
j_gene: TRBJ1-2
d_gene: -
v_gene: TRBV6-5
CDR3nt: TGTGCCAGCAGTTACGGGGAGGCCTATGGCTACACCTTC
CDR3aa: CASSYGEAYGYTF

abundance: -
j_gene: TRBJ2-1
d_gene: TRBD1
v_gene: TRBV7-9
CDR3nt: TGTGCCAGCAGCCAACGACAGGGGTCTCACAATGAGCAGTTCTTC
CDR3aa: CASSQRQGSHNEQFF

abundance: -
j_gene: TRBJ1-5
d_gene: TRBD1
v_gene: TRBV5-6
CDR3nt: TGTGCCAGCAGTAAATACGACAGGGCTAATCAGCCCCAGCATTTT
CDR3aa: CASSKYDRANQPQHF

abundance: -
j_gene: TRBJ1-2
d_gene: TRBD1
v_gene: TRBV30
CDR3nt: TGTGCCTGGAGTTCCCCTTCACAGGGGCACTATGGCTACACCTTC
CDR3aa: CAWSSPSQGHYGYTF

abundance: -
j_gene: TRBJ1-1
d_gene: -
v_gene: TRBV4-1
CDR3nt: TGCGCCAGCAGCCAAGACAGAAGTCTGACAGAGACGAACACTGAAGCTTTCTTT
CDR3aa: CASSQDRSLTETNTEAFF

abundance: -
j_gene: TRBJ2-1
d_gene: -
v_gene: TRBV19
CDR3nt: TGTGCCAGTAGTATACAGAATGAGCAGTTCTTC
CDR3aa: CASSIQNEQFF

abundance: -
j_gene: TRBJ2-1
d_gene: TRBD1
v_gene: TRBV6-5
CDR3nt: TGTGCCAGAGCTCCCGGGACAGGGGAGGACAATGAGCAGTTCTTC
CDR3aa: CARAPGTGEDNEQFF

abundance: -
j_gene: TRBJ1-1
d_gene: -
v_gene: TRBV7-9
CDR3nt: TGTGCCAGCAGCCAGGTAATGAACACTGAAGCTTTCTTT
CDR3aa: CASSQVMNTEAFF

abundance: -
j_gene: TRBJ1-1
d_gene: -
v_gene: TRBV11-1
CDR3nt: TGTGCCAGCAGCTTAGTCGCCAGGGACACTGAAGCTTTCTTT
CDR3aa: CASSLVARDTEAFF

abundance: -
j_gene: TRBJ1-6
d_gene: -
v_gene: TRBV27
CDR3nt: TGTGCTAGCAGTCCTCGTGAGACTTATAATTCACCCCTCCACTTT
CDR3aa: CASSPRETYNSPLHF

abundance: -
j_gene: TRBJ1-2
d_gene: -
v_gene: TRBV6-4
CDR3nt: TGTGCCAGCAGTGACTTCCAGGGAAATGGCTACACCTTC
CDR3aa: CASSDFQGNGYTF

abundance: -
j_gene: TRBJ2-2
d_gene: TRBD2
v_gene: TRBV2
CDR3nt: TGTGCCAGCACTGTTGGGACTAGCCCTCCGTCCGGGGAGCTGTTTTTT
CDR3aa: CASTVGTSPPSGELFF

abundance: -
j_gene: TRBJ2-5
d_gene: TRBD1
v_gene: TRBV5-6
CDR3nt: TGTGCCAGCAGCTTTAGGACAGGGGCACAAGAGACCCAGTACTTC
CDR3aa: CASSFRTGAQETQYF

abundance: -
j_gene: TRBJ2-7
d_gene: -
v_gene: TRBV30
CDR3nt: TGTGCCTGGAGTGCTGGCAGATCGGGGGAGCAGTACTTC
CDR3aa: CAWSAGRSGEQYF

abundance: -
j_gene: TRBJ2-3
d_gene: TRBD2
v_gene: TRBV19
CDR3nt: TGTGCCAGTAGTATACGGGAGGTACGGGGAGATACGCAGTATTTT
CDR3aa: CASSIREVRGDTQYF

abundance: -
j_gene: TRBJ1-3
d_gene: -
v_gene: TRBV12-5
CDR3nt: TGTGCTAGTGGGCTGGGCTCGACCTCTGGAAACACCATATATTTT
CDR3aa: CASGLGSTSGNTIYF

abundance: -
j_gene: TRBJ1-4
d_gene: -
v_gene: TRBV5-1
CDR3nt: TGCGCCAGCAGCGAGATTCGGGGGTCTAATGAAAAACTGTTTTTT
CDR3aa: CASSEIRGSNEKLFF

abundance: -
j_gene: TRBJ1-4
d_gene: -
v_gene: TRBV9
CDR3nt: TGTGCCAGCAGCATCGGCAGGGCTGAAAAACTGTTTTTT
CDR3aa: CASSIGRAEKLFF

abundance: -
j_gene: TRBJ1-1
d_gene: -
v_gene: TRBV7-9
CDR3nt: TGTGCCAGCACCCCGTCCCCCCGTACTGAAGCTTTCTTT
CDR3aa: CASTPSPRTEAFF

abundance: -
j_gene: TRBJ2-2
d_gene: -
v_gene: TRBV5-4
CDR3nt: TGTGCCAGCAGCCCCGGGACTTTGAACACCGGGGAGCTGTTTTTT
CDR3aa: CASSPGTLNTGELFF

abundance: once
j_gene: TRBJ1-3
d_gene: -
v_gene: TRBV30
CDR3nt: TGTGCCTGGAGTGAGACAGAAAACACCATATATTTT
CDR3aa: CAWSETENTIYF

abundance: -
j_gene: TRBJ1-2
d_gene: TRBD1
v_gene: TRBV6-1
CDR3nt: TGTGCCAGCAGGGGCGGACAGGGTGATGGCTACACCTTC
CDR3aa: CASRGGQGDGYTF

abundance: -
j_gene: TRBJ1-1
d_gene: -
v_gene: TRBV30
CDR3nt: TGTGCCTGGACTACACCTGGGGGGGCTTTCTTT
CDR3aa: CAWTTPGGAFF

abundance: -
j_gene: TRBJ2-1
d_gene: TRBD2
v_gene: TRBV7-9
CDR3nt: TGTGCCAGCAGCTCTACTAGCGTCGAGCAGTTCTTC
CDR3aa: CASSSTSVEQFF

abundance: -
j_gene: TRBJ1-3
d_gene: -
v_gene: TRBV4-1
CDR3nt: TGCGCCAGCAGCCAAGGAGAGCTTCAAGGAAACACCATATATTTT
CDR3aa: CASSQGELQGNTIYF

abundance: -
j_gene: TRBJ2-3
d_gene: -
v_gene: TRBV28
CDR3nt: TGTGCCAGCACTTCCCCAGGGACAGATACGCAGTATTTT
CDR3aa: CASTSPGTDTQYF

abundance: -
j_gene: TRBJ1-2
d_gene: TRBD1
v_gene: TRBV29-1
CDR3nt: TGCAGCGTTGAGGACAGGGCATCGGATGGCTACACCTTC
CDR3aa: CSVEDRASDGYTF

abundance: -
j_gene: TRBJ2-7
d_gene: TRBD1
v_gene: TRBV10-3
CDR3nt: TGTGCCATCAGGGGGACAGGGCGAGACTACGAGCAGTACTTC
CDR3aa: CAIRGTGRDYEQYF

abundance: -
j_gene: TRBJ2-7
d_gene: -
v_gene: TRBV18
CDR3nt: TGTGCCAGCTCACCAAACAGGGTCGGCGAGCAGTACTTC
CDR3aa: CASSPNRVGEQYF

abundance: -
j_gene: TRBJ2-2
d_gene: TRBD2
v_gene: TRBV9
CDR3nt: TGTGCCAGCAGCGTAGCTCCGACTAGCGGGGTGAACACCGGGGAGCTGTTTTTT
CDR3aa: CASSVAPTSGVNTGELFF

abundance: -
j_gene: TRBJ2-7
d_gene: -
v_gene: TRBV27
CDR3nt: TGTGCCAGCAGCTGGGCTCCTGATTCTACTGAGCAGTACTTC
CDR3aa: CASSWAPDSTEQYF

abundance: -
j_gene: TRBJ2-2
d_gene: TRBD1
v_gene: TRBV19
CDR3nt: TGTGCCAGTAGTGTGGACAGGGATCGCACCGGGGAGCTGTTTTTT
CDR3aa: CASSVDRDRTGELFF

abundance: -
j_gene: TRBJ2-3
d_gene: -
v_gene: TRBV6-1
CDR3nt: TGTGCCAGCAGTGTCAGCGGAAGGACAGATACGCAGTATTTT
CDR3aa: CASSVSGRTDTQYF

abundance: -
j_gene: TRBJ1-2
d_gene: -
v_gene: TRBV6-1
CDR3nt: TGTGCCAGCAGTTTTGACAGGTACGGCTACACCTTC
CDR3aa: CASSFDRYGYTF

abundance: -
j_gene: TRBJ1-4
d_gene: -
v_gene: TRBV4-3
CDR3nt: TGCGCCAGCAGCCAAGAGGGAGGGATGGGTGAAAAACTGTTTTTT
CDR3aa: CASSQEGGMGEKLFF

abundance: -
j_gene: TRBJ2-5
d_gene: -
v_gene: TRBV5-1
CDR3nt: TGCGCCAGCAGCTTGGATCTAGCGCCTCTTGGCTCGACCCAGTACTTC
CDR3aa: CASSLDLAPLGSTQYF

abundance: -
j_gene: TRBJ2-4
d_gene: -
v_gene: TRBV5-4
CDR3nt: TGTGCCAGCAGTTTGGACAGCAAAAACATTCAGTACTTC
CDR3aa: CASSLDSKNIQYF

abundance: -
j_gene: TRBJ1-2
d_gene: TRBD1
v_gene: TRBV30
CDR3nt: TGTGCCTGGAGAGAGACAGGGGGCAGTGGCTACACCTTC
CDR3aa: CAWRETGGSGYTF